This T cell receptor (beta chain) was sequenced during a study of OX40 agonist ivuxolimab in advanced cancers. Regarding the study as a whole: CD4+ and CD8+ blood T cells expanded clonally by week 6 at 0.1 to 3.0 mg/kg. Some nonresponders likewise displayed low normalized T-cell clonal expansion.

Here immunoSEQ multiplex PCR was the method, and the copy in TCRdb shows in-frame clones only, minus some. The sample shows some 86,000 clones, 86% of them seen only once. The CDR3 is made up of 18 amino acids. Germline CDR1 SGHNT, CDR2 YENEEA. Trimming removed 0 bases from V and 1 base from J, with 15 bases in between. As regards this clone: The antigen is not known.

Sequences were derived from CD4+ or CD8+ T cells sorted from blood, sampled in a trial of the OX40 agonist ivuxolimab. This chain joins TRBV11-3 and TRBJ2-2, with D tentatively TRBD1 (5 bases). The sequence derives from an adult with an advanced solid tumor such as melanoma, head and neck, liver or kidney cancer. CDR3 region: CASSLDRVGQENTGELFF. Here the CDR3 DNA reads TGTGCCAGCAGCTTAGATCGTGTGGGGCAGGAGAACACCGGGGAGCTGTTTTTT.